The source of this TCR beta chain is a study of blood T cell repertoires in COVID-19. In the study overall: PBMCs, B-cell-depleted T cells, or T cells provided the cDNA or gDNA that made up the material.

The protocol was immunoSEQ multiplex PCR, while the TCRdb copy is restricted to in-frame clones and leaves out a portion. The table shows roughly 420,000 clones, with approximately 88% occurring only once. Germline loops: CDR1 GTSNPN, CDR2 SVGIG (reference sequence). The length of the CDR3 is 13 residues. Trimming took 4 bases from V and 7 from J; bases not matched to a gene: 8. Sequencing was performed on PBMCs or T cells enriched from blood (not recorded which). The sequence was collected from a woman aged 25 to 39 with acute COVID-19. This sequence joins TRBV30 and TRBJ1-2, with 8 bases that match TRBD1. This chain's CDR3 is CAWTGQGLGGYTF. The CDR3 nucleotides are TGTGCCTGGACCGGACAGGGACTCGGTGGCTACACCTTC.